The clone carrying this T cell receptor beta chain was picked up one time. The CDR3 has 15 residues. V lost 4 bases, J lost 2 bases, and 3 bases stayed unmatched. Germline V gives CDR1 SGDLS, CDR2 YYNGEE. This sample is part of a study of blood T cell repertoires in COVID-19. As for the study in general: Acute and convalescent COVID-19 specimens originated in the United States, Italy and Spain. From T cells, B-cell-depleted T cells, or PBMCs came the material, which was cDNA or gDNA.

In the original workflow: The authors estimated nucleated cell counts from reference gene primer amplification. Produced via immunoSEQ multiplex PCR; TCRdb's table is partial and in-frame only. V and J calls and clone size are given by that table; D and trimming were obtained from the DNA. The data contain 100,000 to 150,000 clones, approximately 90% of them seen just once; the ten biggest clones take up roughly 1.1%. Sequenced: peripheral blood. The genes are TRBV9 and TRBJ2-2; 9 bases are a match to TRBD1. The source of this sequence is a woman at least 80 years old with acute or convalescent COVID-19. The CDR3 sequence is CASSQGQGNTGELFF. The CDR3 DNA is TGTGCCAGCAGCCAGGGACAGGGCAACACCGGGGAGCTGTTTTTT.